This TCR beta chain was obtained from a study of cytomegalovirus exposure and HLA in healthy donors. General study results and limits: In vitro data verified a few CMV-associated chains as specific for CMV antigens. Most TCR sequences were rare, but some public TCRs occurred in many donors. High sensitivity and specificity were reportedly achieved when the classifier diagnosed cytomegalovirus status.

Only in-frame clones appear in the TCRdb table, and some are missing; sequencing was by immunoSEQ multiplex PCR. The sample gives some 240,000 clones, 75% to 90% of which show up once; roughly 6% is in the top ten. CDR3 length: 16 amino acids. Trimming at V came to 5 bases and at J to 2 bases, leaving 6 bases not matched to a gene. CDR1 is SNHLY, CDR2 FYNNEI, per germline. A remark on this clone: Its target is not known.

This receptor was taken from a woman aged 18-35 years in good health and CMV-seronegative. The sequenced material came from PBMCs. The genes are TRBV2 and TRBJ2-6; TRBD1 matches at 7 bases. The CDR3 DNA sequence: TGTGCCAGCAGTATTACAGGGGTGCCTGGGGCCAACGTCCTGACTTTC. This codes for CASSITGVPGANVLTF.